A selection of T cell receptor beta chains follows, all from one sample in a study of cytomegalovirus exposure and HLA in healthy donors. The repertoire was sequenced with immunoSEQ multiplex PCR; TCRdb's copy has only in-frame clones and lacks some. The data hold about 180,000 clones, with about 80% observed a single time. The sequencing sample was made of PBMCs. The source of these receptors is a man between 25 and 39 years old in good health and CMV-seronegative. Both conserved end residues are part of each CDR3. D genes are given only for firm matches. Size values are once, few and many counts, or a class for expanded clones, and some rows have none.

D gene,J gene,V gene,clone size,CDR3 protein,CDR3 DNA
NA,TRBJ1-2,TRBV29-1,few,CSVEVQPLWNYGYTF,TGCAGCGTTGAGGTACAACCCTTATGGAACTATGGCTACACCTTC
NA,TRBJ1-5,TRBV5-3,NA,CARSIRGMKNQPQHF,TGTGCCAGAAGCATCAGGGGAATGAAGAATCAGCCCCAGCATTTT
TRBD2,TRBJ2-3,TRBV10-1,NA,CASEPGLAGSDTQYF,TGCGCCAGCGAACCGGGACTAGCGGGATCAGATACGCAGTATTTT
TRBD1,TRBJ1-2,TRBV4-1,NA,CASSQKTGGGYGYTF,TGCGCCAGCAGCCAAAAGACAGGGGGCGGCTATGGCTACACCTTC
TRBD1,TRBJ1-6,TRBV28,once,CASRQPDRGNSPLHF,TGTGCCAGCAGACAGCCTGACAGGGGGAATTCACCCCTCCACTTT
NA,TRBJ2-1,TRBV4-1,once,CASKPSSLNEQFF,TGCGCCAGCAAACCTTCTAGCCTCAATGAGCAGTTCTTC
NA,TRBJ1-5,TRBV4-1,once,CASSQAGYTRQPQHF,TGCGCCAGCAGCCAGGCTGGCTACACGCGGCAGCCCCAGCATTTT
TRBD2,TRBJ2-7,TRBV28,NA,CASSPLAGGAYEQYF,TGTGCCAGCAGCCCGCTAGCGGGAGGGGCCTACGAGCAGTACTTC
NA,TRBJ1-3,TRBV2,NA,CASLEAGLNSGNTIYF,TGTGCCAGTCTTGAGGCGGGGCTTAACTCTGGAAACACCATATATTTT
NA,TRBJ1-1,TRBV4-1,NA,CASSPTRLSDTEAFF,TGCGCCAGCAGCCCTACGAGGTTGTCAGACACTGAAGCTTTCTTT
NA,TRBJ2-1,TRBV2,NA,CASMRNEQFF,TGTGCCAGCATGCGCAATGAGCAGTTCTTC
NA,TRBJ1-1,TRBV10-3,NA,CAISGDTEAFF,TGTGCCATCAGTGGAGATACTGAAGCTTTCTTT
NA,TRBJ1-1,TRBV6-6,NA,CASRTDRNTEAFF,TGTGCCAGCAGAACCGACAGAAACACTGAAGCTTTCTTT
TRBD1,TRBJ1-2,TRBV19,few,CASSNWTGSYTF,TGTGCCAGTAGTAACTGGACAGGAAGCTACACCTTC
TRBD1,TRBJ1-1,TRBV30,few,CAWSMGQGNTEAFF,TGTGCCTGGAGTATGGGACAGGGGAACACTGAAGCTTTCTTT
NA,TRBJ1-3,TRBV5-4,few,CASTSIGGFGNTIYF,TGTGCCAGCACGTCTATTGGTGGTTTTGGAAACACCATATATTTT
NA,TRBJ1-1,TRBV19,NA,CAASPTLNTEAFF,TGTGCCGCAAGCCCTACGTTGAACACTGAAGCTTTCTTT
TRBD2,TRBJ2-1,TRBV9,NA,CASSVVSSGSHNEQFF,TGTGCCAGCAGCGTAGTCAGTAGCGGGAGCCACAATGAGCAGTTCTTC
NA,TRBJ1-1,TRBV2,NA,CASTGNTEAFF,TGTGCCAGCACCGGGAACACTGAAGCTTTCTTT
NA,TRBJ2-3,TRBV12-5,once,CASGEAGVTDTQYF,TGTGCTAGTGGGGAGGCAGGGGTCACAGATACGCAGTATTTT
NA,TRBJ2-2,TRBV9,NA,CASSVMGGAAGELFF,TGTGCCAGCAGCGTAATGGGGGGGGCGGCCGGGGAGCTGTTTTTT
NA,TRBJ1-2,TRBV9,once,CASSTPTDSSNYGYTF,TGTGCCAGCAGCACCCCGACAGATTCTTCTAACTATGGCTACACCTTC
TRBD1,TRBJ1-1,TRBV7-3,NA,CASSLKFQGAGTEAFF,TGTGCCAGCAGCTTAAAGTTTCAGGGGGCGGGTACTGAAGCTTTCTTT
NA,TRBJ1-1,TRBV5-1,once,CASRKSTGSSEAFF,TGCGCCAGCAGAAAGAGTACAGGGTCGTCTGAAGCTTTCTTT
NA,TRBJ1-3,TRBV30,NA,CAWSVQAGNTIYF,TGTGCCTGGAGTGTACAGGCTGGAAACACCATATATTTT
TRBD1,TRBJ2-1,TRBV7-2,few,CASSSEGASKQFF,TGTGCCAGCAGCTCCGAGGGGGCCTCGAAGCAGTTCTTC
NA,TRBJ2-7,TRBV6-5,NA,CASRSYNSYEQYF,TGTGCCAGCAGGTCATACAACTCCTACGAGCAGTACTTC
NA,TRBJ1-5,TRBV30,few,CAWSETGMAQPQHF,TGTGCCTGGAGTGAAACAGGGATGGCTCAGCCCCAGCATTTT
TRBD1,TRBJ1-6,TRBV4-3,NA,CASSQADRGPSPLHF,TGCGCCAGCAGCCAAGCCGACAGGGGGCCTTCACCCCTCCACTTT
NA,TRBJ1-1,TRBV9,NA,CASSGGGVNTEAFF,TGTGCCAGCAGCGGAGGGGGAGTGAACACTGAAGCTTTCTTT
NA,TRBJ2-7,TRBV7-2,NA,CASSLARASEGYEQYF,TGTGCCAGCAGCTTAGCTCGCGCATCGGAGGGATACGAGCAGTACTTC
TRBD2,TRBJ2-1,TRBV5-1,once,CASSPTSGGYNEQFF,TGCGCCAGCAGCCCTACTAGCGGGGGCTACAATGAGCAGTTCTTC
TRBD1,TRBJ2-6,TRBV7-9,NA,CASNRDRGGSGANVLTF,TGTGCCAGCAACCGGGACAGGGGGGGCTCTGGGGCCAACGTCCTGACTTTC